The rows below give T cell receptor beta chains drawn from one sample of a study of blood T cell repertoires in COVID-19. Sequencing was performed with immunoSEQ multiplex PCR; in TCRdb, only in-frame clones are kept and a portion is missing. The profile covers 150,000 to 190,000 clones, with approximately 91% appearing a single time and approximately 2.4% taken by the ten largest. Sample: peripheral blood. Receptor source: a woman aged 70-85 years with acute or convalescent COVID-19. The CDR3 runs from the conserved cysteine through the conserved F or W. The D gene is left open where the match is weak. The size of a clone is reported for some rows only, either as once, few or many, or as a class for expanded clones.

clone_size j_call v_call d_call cdr3_aa cdr3_nt
few TRBJ1-6 TRBV14 - CASSQVPHHNSPLHF TGTGCCAGCAGCCAAGTACCACACCATAATTCACCCCTCCACTTT
- TRBJ1-3 TRBV2 TRBD1 CASSDPIFRPGQGNGNTIYF TGTGCCAGCAGTGACCCGATATTCAGACCGGGACAGGGAAACGGAAACACCATATATTTT
- TRBJ2-3 TRBV3-1/TRBV3-2 TRBD2 CASSLLAGGTDTQYF TGTGCCAGCAGTCTACTAGCGGGGGGAACAGATACGCAGTATTTT
- TRBJ1-4 TRBV11-2 TRBD1 CASSFTPGQRNEKLFF TGTGCCAGCAGCTTTACTCCGGGACAGAGAAATGAAAAACTGTTTTTT
- TRBJ2-7 TRBV30 - CAWRRGIRGYEQYF TGTGCCTGGAGGCGCGGGATCCGGGGGTACGAGCAGTACTTC
once TRBJ1-2 TRBV5-4 - CASSVAGHPGYTF TGTGCCAGCAGCGTGGCGGGACATCCAGGCTACACCTTC
- TRBJ2-3 TRBV11-1 TRBD2 CASSYSGGTDTQYF TGTGCCAGCAGCTATAGCGGGGGCACAGATACGCAGTATTTT
- TRBJ2-3 TRBV15 TRBD1 CATSSPGQGAPDTQYF TGTGCCACCAGCAGTCCGGGACAGGGGGCCCCAGATACGCAGTATTTT
- TRBJ2-2 TRBV3-1/TRBV3-2 TRBD1 CASSPEQGTGELFF TGTGCCAGCAGCCCAGAACAGGGGACCGGGGAGCTGTTTTTT
- TRBJ2-3 TRBV6-5 TRBD2 CASSYSIAGGHPSQYF TGTGCCAGCAGTTACTCGATAGCGGGGGGCCATCCTTCGCAGTATTTT
- TRBJ1-2 TRBV28 - CASSGLLSGYTF TGTGCCAGCAGTGGGCTTTTGAGTGGCTACACCTTC
once TRBJ1-6 TRBV6-5 - CASSYSGQGNSPLHF TGTGCCAGCAGTTACTCCGGCCAGGGGAATTCACCCCTCCACTTT
- TRBJ2-2 TRBV2 - CASSEIGLPAGELFF TGTGCCAGCAGTGAAATCGGACTCCCAGCCGGGGAGCTGTTTTTT
- TRBJ1-6 TRBV19 - CASSTLPRSSYNSPLHF TGTGCCAGTAGTACCCTCCCGCGGAGCTCCTATAATTCACCCCTCCACTTT
once TRBJ1-2 TRBV7-8 TRBD1 CASSYRPGQGGSYTF TGTGCCAGCAGTTACCGACCGGGACAGGGGGGAAGCTACACCTTC
- TRBJ2-1 TRBV28 TRBD1 CASSSAGQGYNEQFF TGTGCCAGCAGTTCTGCGGGACAGGGGTACAATGAGCAGTTCTTC
- TRBJ2-2 TRBV24-1 TRBD2 CATSEQRGANTGELFF TGTGCCACCAGTGAGCAGCGGGGGGCCAACACCGGGGAGCTGTTTTTT
- TRBJ1-2 TRBV4-2 - CASSQDPVYGYTF TGTGCCAGCAGCCAAGATCCGGTATATGGCTACACCTTC
- TRBJ2-1 TRBV6-6 TRBD2 CASRTSGGAWNEQFF TGTGCCAGCAGGACTAGCGGGGGGGCGTGGAATGAGCAGTTCTTC
- TRBJ2-3 TRBV7-2 - CASSLGTGKADTQYF TGTGCCAGCAGCTTAGGAACAGGGAAGGCAGATACGCAGTATTTT
few TRBJ1-2 TRBV6-5 - CASSYSAVNYGYTF TGTGCCAGCAGTTACTCGGCGGTGAACTATGGCTACACCTTC
- TRBJ1-1 TRBV7-9 - CASSLVQGTEAFF TGTGCCAGCAGCTTAGTGCAGGGCACTGAAGCTTTCTTT
- TRBJ2-5 TRBV6-6 - CASSYVDRFETQYF TGTGCCAGCAGTTACGTTGACAGGTTCGAGACCCAGTACTTC
- TRBJ1-1 TRBV11-1 TRBD1 CASSFLSGQGDTEAFF TGTGCCAGCAGCTTTCTCTCCGGACAGGGGGACACTGAAGCTTTCTTT
- TRBJ2-3 TRBV7-6 - CASSVNGVLATAQYF TGTGCCAGCAGCGTAAACGGGGTCCTAGCGACGGCGCAGTATTTT
- TRBJ2-3 TRBV5-1 - CASSLQEPDTQYF TGCGCCAGCAGCTTACAGGAACCAGATACGCAGTATTTT
- TRBJ1-4 TRBV6-2/TRBV6-3 - CASSNPGQREKLFF TGTGCCAGCAGTAATCCGGGACAAAGAGAAAAACTGTTTTTT
- TRBJ2-7 TRBV6-6 TRBD1 CASRPLGQGDIYEQYF TGTGCCAGCAGACCATTGGGACAGGGGGATATTTACGAGCAGTACTTC
- TRBJ1-1 TRBV5-1 - CASSLDSGNTEAFF TGCGCCAGCAGCTTGGATTCGGGTAACACTGAAGCTTTCTTT
- TRBJ2-2 TRBV9 TRBD2 CASSPSGAGGRTGELFF TGTGCCAGCAGCCCTTCTGGGGCGGGGGGGCGCACCGGGGAGCTGTTTTTT
- TRBJ2-3 TRBV5-1 TRBD2 CASSPLAGVNTDTQYF TGCGCCAGCAGCCCATTAGCGGGAGTTAACACAGATACGCAGTATTTT
- TRBJ1-5 TRBV7-9 TRBD1 CASSSGGTGYNQPQHF TGTGCCAGCAGCTCAGGAGGGACAGGGTACAATCAGCCCCAGCATTTT
- TRBJ2-5 TRBV20-1 TRBD1 CSASRGQGVAVGETQYF TGCAGTGCTAGTAGGGGACAGGGGGTAGCGGTGGGAGAGACCCAGTACTTC
- TRBJ2-5 TRBV5-1 - CASTLGGVGRQETQYF TGCGCCAGCACCCTCGGAGGGGTGGGCCGCCAAGAGACCCAGTACTTC
- TRBJ2-7 TRBV27 TRBD2 CASRTSGGVSSYEQYF TGTGCCAGTCGGACTAGCGGGGGAGTAAGCTCCTACGAGCAGTACTTC
- TRBJ2-1 TRBV2 - CASKKEAGGTYNEQFF TGTGCCAGCAAAAAAGAGGCAGGGGGGACCTACAATGAGCAGTTCTTC
- TRBJ2-3 TRBV7-8 TRBD1 CASSLGTGGLGTQYF TGTGCCAGCAGCTTAGGTACAGGGGGCTTGGGTACGCAGTATTTT
- TRBJ2-7 TRBV20-1 TRBD1 CSANRGYEQYF TGCAGTGCTAACAGGGGTTACGAGCAGTACTTC
- TRBJ2-7 TRBV19 - CASSIQPGTNYEQYF TGTGCCAGTAGTATACAGCCCGGGACAAACTACGAGCAGTACTTC
- TRBJ1-4 TRBV5-1 TRBD1 CASSPSAGTGSEKLFF TGCGCCAGCAGCCCGTCAGCCGGGACAGGGAGTGAAAAACTGTTTTTT
- TRBJ2-1 TRBV7-9 - CASSPLGVAYLEQFF TGTGCCAGCAGCCCCCTCGGGGTAGCATATCTTGAGCAGTTCTTC
- TRBJ1-5 TRBV24-1 - CATSDLPARRAAQPQHF TGTGCCACCAGTGATTTGCCCGCAAGGAGGGCGGCTCAGCCCCAGCATTTT
- TRBJ1-5 TRBV6-6 TRBD1 CASSYRQGATNQPQHF TGTGCCAGCAGTTACCGACAGGGGGCGACTAATCAGCCCCAGCATTTT
- TRBJ2-1 TRBV7-9 TRBD2 CASSLDGGGIYNEQFF TGTGCCAGCAGCTTAGATGGCGGGGGGATCTACAATGAGCAGTTCTTC
- TRBJ1-2 TRBV3-1/TRBV3-2 - CASSQRFRDYGYTF TGTGCCAGCAGCCAGAGGTTCCGGGACTATGGCTACACCTTC
- TRBJ1-2 TRBV29-1 TRBD1 CSVNDRVGGYTF TGCAGCGTCAACGACAGGGTAGGGGGCTACACCTTC
- TRBJ2-2 TRBV5-1 TRBD1 CASSFAGTGADTGELFF TGCGCCAGCAGCTTTGCCGGGACAGGGGCTGACACCGGGGAGCTGTTTTTT
- TRBJ2-5 TRBV5-1 TRBD2 CASSSNLAGATGETQYF TGCGCCAGCAGCTCGAACCTAGCGGGGGCCACGGGGGAGACCCAGTACTTC
- TRBJ1-1 TRBV5-1 TRBD1 CASSGGQDTEAFF TGCGCCAGCAGCGGGGGACAGGACACTGAAGCTTTCTTT
- TRBJ1-1 TRBV7-9 - CASSPPMNTEAFF TGTGCCAGCAGCCCCCCCATGAACACTGAAGCTTTCTTT
- TRBJ2-5 TRBV28 TRBD1 CASSPGTGGVVGKTQYF TGTGCCAGCAGTCCTGGGACAGGGGGCGTTGTCGGAAAGACCCAGTACTTC
- TRBJ2-3 TRBV18 TRBD1 CASSPGQGLRDTQYF TGTGCCAGCTCACCTGGACAGGGCCTAAGGGATACGCAGTATTTT